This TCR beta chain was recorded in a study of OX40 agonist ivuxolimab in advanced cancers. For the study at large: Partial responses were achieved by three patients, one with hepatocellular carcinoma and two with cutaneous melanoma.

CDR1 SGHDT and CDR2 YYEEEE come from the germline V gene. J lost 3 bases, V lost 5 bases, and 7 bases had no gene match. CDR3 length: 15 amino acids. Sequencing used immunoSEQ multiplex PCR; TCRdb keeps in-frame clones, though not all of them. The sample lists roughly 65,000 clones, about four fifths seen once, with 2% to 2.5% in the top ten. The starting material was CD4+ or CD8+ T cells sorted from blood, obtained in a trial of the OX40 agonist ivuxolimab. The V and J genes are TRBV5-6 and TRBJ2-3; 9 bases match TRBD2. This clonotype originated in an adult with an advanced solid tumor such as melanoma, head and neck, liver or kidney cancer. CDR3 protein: CASRHSGRRTDTQYF. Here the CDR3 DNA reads TGTGCCAGCAGACATAGCGGGAGAAGGACAGATACGCAGTATTTT.